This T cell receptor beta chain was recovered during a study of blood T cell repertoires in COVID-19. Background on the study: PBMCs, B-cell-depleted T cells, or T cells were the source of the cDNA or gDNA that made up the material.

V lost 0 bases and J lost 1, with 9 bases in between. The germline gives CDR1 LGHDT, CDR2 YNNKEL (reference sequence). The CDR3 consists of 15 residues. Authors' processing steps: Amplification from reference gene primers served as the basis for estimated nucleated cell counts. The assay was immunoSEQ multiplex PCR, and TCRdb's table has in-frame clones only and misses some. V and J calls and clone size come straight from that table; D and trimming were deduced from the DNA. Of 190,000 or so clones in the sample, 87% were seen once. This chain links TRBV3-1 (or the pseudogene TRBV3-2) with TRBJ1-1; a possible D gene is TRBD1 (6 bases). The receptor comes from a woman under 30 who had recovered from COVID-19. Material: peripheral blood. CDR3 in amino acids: CASSQEWGRNTEAFF. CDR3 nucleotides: TGTGCCAGCAGCCAAGAGTGGGGGCGGAACACTGAAGCTTTCTTT.